The 21 T cell receptor beta chains in this list originate from one sample, sequenced in a study of beta chain features in type 1 diabetes. Since all of the isolated RNA was reverse transcribed, expressed TCRB transcripts were what got sequenced. This table comes from immunoSEQ multiplex PCR, and its TCRdb copy is limited to in-frame clones, with some not included. The data hold roughly 450,000 clones, with about an eighth observed a single time. What was sequenced was naive CD4+ T cells from blood. These receptors all stem from a woman under 30 in good health.

CDR3 sequence: CASSLRSPYQETQYF. CDR3 bases: TGTGCCAGCAGTCTCAGGTCTCCGTACCAAGAGACCCAGTACTTC. The gene calls are TRBV2 and TRBJ2-5; no clear D. V gave up 5 bases and J gave up 0 bases, with 13 bases separating them. Germline V lookup: CDR1 SNHLY, CDR2 FYNNEI. There are 15 residues in the CDR3.

This rearrangement joins TRBV14 to TRBJ2-1; 12 nucleotides agree with TRBD2. The CDR3 loop spans 17 amino acids. Germline V CDR1 and CDR2: SGHDN, FVKESK. Losses at the gene ends were 4 bases for V and 2 bases for J; bases not matched to a gene: 6. The CDR3 sequence: CASSPLAGGPTYNEQFF. CDR3 nucleotide sequence: TGTGCCAGCAGCCCTCTAGCGGGAGGGCCAACCTACAATGAGCAGTTCTTC.

This clone has more than one count but fewer than ten. The V gene is TRBV6-6, the J gene TRBJ1-2; D might be TRBD1 (5 bases). Germline V gene data show CDR1 as MNHNY and CDR2 as SVGAGI (reference sequence). V lost 0 bases to trimming and J lost 2 bases, with 7 bases between them. The CDR3 spans 14 residues. CDR3 residues: CASSYSGLNYGYTF. The CDR3 nucleotides read TGTGCCAGCAGTTACTCGGGACTGAACTATGGCTACACCTTC.

J is TRBJ2-5 and V is TRBV2; no clear D gene. From germline, CDR1 is SNHLY and CDR2 FYNNEI. Trimming cost V 3 bases and J 5 bases, with 13 bases left between them. CDR3 length equals 14 residues. CDR3 coding DNA: TGTGCCAGCAGTGACCGCGACCGCCGGGAGACCCAGTACTTC. Translating it yields CASSDRDRRETQYF.

The table lists this clone with a few counts. The V gene is TRBV7-9, the J gene TRBJ2-7; 9 positions agree with TRBD1. V dropped 3 bases and J dropped 5; count of bases not matched to a gene: 5. Germline V lookup: CDR1 SEHNR, CDR2 FQNEAQ (reference sequence). The CDR3 is 14 amino acids. The CDR3 bases are TGTGCCAGCAGCTTCGGGACAGGGCTCAACGAGCAGTACGTC. Residues: CASSFGTGLNEQYV.

The chain employs TRBV4-3 and TRBJ1-1; no clear D gene. The germline V gene encodes CDR1 LGHNA and CDR2 YSLEER. The V end lost 0 bases, the J end lost 1 base, and 12 bases lay between the germline ends. The CDR3 loop spans 16 amino acids. CDR3 in amino acids: CASSQELYTTNTEAFF. CDR3 in DNA: TGCGCCAGCAGCCAAGAACTTTACACGACGAACACTGAAGCTTTCTTT.

The chain recombines TRBV5-4 with TRBJ2-7; 10 nucleotides agree with TRBD1. After removal of 4 bases from V and 3 bases from J, the junction contained 4 bases not matched to a gene. This CDR3 is 14 amino acids long. The germline gives CDR1 SGHNT, CDR2 YYREEE (reference sequence). For the CDR3, the DNA is TGTGCCAGCAGCCTGGACAGGGGGAACTACGAGCAGTACTTC. Residues: CASSLDRGNYEQYF. Supplemented by reference TRBV5-4 and TRBJ2-7, the full variable domain reads ETGVTQSPTHLIKTRGQQVTLRCSSQSGHNTVSWYQQALGQGPQFIFQYYREEENGRGNFPPRFSGLQFPNYSSELNVNALELDDSALYLCASSLDRGNYEQYFGPGTRLTVT.

The rearrangement uses TRBV27 and TRBJ1-2, with D perhaps TRBD1 (5 bases). V was trimmed by 1 base and J by 2 bases, leaving 8 bases between them. The length of the CDR3 is 14 residues. Germline lookup yields CDR1 MNHEY and CDR2 SMNVEV (reference sequence). This CDR3 reads CASSLWAGNYGYTF. DNA for the CDR3: TGTGCCAGCAGTTTATGGGCAGGGAACTATGGCTACACCTTC.

This clone has just a few counts. The chain employs TRBV29-1 and TRBJ1-4, with D possibly TRBD1 on 6 matching bases. Germline lookup yields CDR1 SQVTM and CDR2 ANQGSEA. V gave up 4 bases and J gave up 8 bases, with 11 bases separating them. The CDR3 totals 12 residues. The CDR3: CSVVGAEEKLFF. Written as DNA, the CDR3 is TGCAGCGTTGTGGGGGCTGAAGAAAAACTGTTTTTT. The full variable domain, with the rest looked up from reference TRBV29-1 and TRBJ1-4, is SAVISQKPSRDICQRGTSLTIQCQVDSQVTMMFWYRQQPGQSLTLIATANQGSEATYESGFVIDKFPISRPNLTFSTLTVSNMSPEDSSIYLCSVVGAEEKLFFGSGTQLSVL.

This clone showed up just a few times. The rearrangement uses TRBV5-1 and TRBJ2-5; no clear D. V lost 0 bases, J lost 1 base, and 13 bases lay in between. CDR1 and CDR2 (germline): SGHRS, YFSETQ. This CDR3 comprises 16 residues. In DNA form, the CDR3 reads TGCGCCAGCAGCTTGGCTGGAAGCTCCTCCCAAGAGACCCAGTACTTC. As protein: CASSLAGSSSQETQYF.

This clone was counted between two and nine times. V and J are TRBV2 and TRBJ2-1; D ambiguous. The CDR3 contains 13 residues. V dropped 7 bases and J dropped 0 bases, with 7 bases sitting between them. Looked up from germline, CDR1 is SNHLY and CDR2 is FYNNEI. The CDR3 loop reads CASTDISYNEQFF. The CDR3 DNA reads TGTGCCAGCACAGACATCTCCTACAATGAGCAGTTCTTC.

This clone has a count of ten or more. CDR3 protein: CASSLVMSTDTQYF. The CDR3, as DNA: TGTGCCAGCAGCTTAGTGATGAGCACAGATACGCAGTATTTT. The V call is TRBV7-9, the J call TRBJ2-3; no firm D call. V shed 1 base and J shed 0 bases, with 5 bases lying between them. The germline V gene encodes CDR1 SEHNR and CDR2 FQNEAQ (reference sequence). This CDR3 comprises 14 residues.

This rearrangement joins TRBV7-9 to TRBJ2-7; 8 bases agree with TRBD1. The germline gives CDR1 SEHNR, CDR2 FQNEAQ (reference sequence). V lost 3 bases and J lost 10; bases outside the gene matches: 23. The CDR3 runs to 18 residues. The CDR3 here is CASSLRTDRGQHLKNQYV. CDR3 sequence (DNA): TGTGCCAGCAGCTTGCGGACTGACAGGGGACAACATCTGAAGAATCAGTACGTC.

The rearrangement joins TRBV9 to TRBJ2-2; 9 positions match TRBD2. This CDR3 spans 16 amino acids. CDR1 is SGDLS, CDR2 YYNGEE, per germline. J was trimmed by 6 bases and V by 4 bases; bases with no gene match: 10. The CDR3 sequence is CASSISLAGMAGELFF. CDR3 sequence (DNA): TGTGCCAGCAGCATAAGCCTAGCGGGAATGGCCGGGGAGCTGTTTTTT.

This clone has just a few counts. The chain couples TRBV18 to TRBJ2-4; TRBD1 is a possible D gene (6 bases). Per the germline V gene, CDR1 is KGHSH and CDR2 is LQKENI. There are 18 residues in the CDR3. V lost 3 bases and J 0 bases, leaving 18 bases between the germline ends. CDR3 DNA sequence: TGTGCCAGCTCACCCCTACCCCCAGGGGACGTAGCCAAAAACATTCAGTACTTC. This gives the protein CASSPLPPGDVAKNIQYF.

The V call is TRBV29-1, the J call TRBJ2-1, with D perhaps TRBD1 (5 bases). Per the germline V gene, CDR1 is SQVTM and CDR2 is ANQGSEA. The CDR3 has 12 amino acids. Trimming removed 7 bases from V and 6 bases from J, with 13 bases in between. The CDR3 region has the DNA TGCAGCGGCAAAGGGGTGCGCAATGAGCAGTTCTTC. Protein product: CSGKGVRNEQFF.

This clone has a handful of counts. J is TRBJ2-5 and V is TRBV6-5, with D unresolved. CDR1 and CDR2 from the germline V gene are MNHEY and SVGAGI. The CDR3 spans 15 residues. V was cut by 6 bases and J by 4 bases, with 18 bases left in between. The CDR3 is CASRRRATIRETQYF. The CDR3 nucleotides read TGTGCCAGCAGACGACGTGCTACGATAAGAGAGACCCAGTACTTC.

The chain is built from TRBV7-2 and TRBJ2-7, with 7 bases lining up with TRBD2. J lost 4 bases, V lost 4 bases, and 4 bases had no gene match. CDR1 SGHTA and CDR2 FQGNSA come from the germline V gene. This CDR3 contains 13 residues. The CDR3 sequence: CASSSSGPYEQYV. The CDR3 nucleotides are TGTGCCAGCAGCTCTAGCGGACCATACGAGCAGTACGTC.

The chain employs TRBV30 and TRBJ1-1; TRBD1 aligns across 9 bases. The germline CDR1 and CDR2 sequences are GTSNPN and SVGIG (reference sequence). The CDR3 is 14 residues long. V lost 4 bases, J lost 3 bases, and 6 bases stayed unmatched. CDR3 amino acids: CAWIGTGLDTEAFF. The CDR3 nucleotides read TGTGCCTGGATCGGGACAGGGCTGGACACTGAAGCTTTCTTT.

The gene calls are TRBV6-6 and TRBJ1-4; 7 bases are shared with TRBD1. The CDR3 length is 15 residues. Germline CDR1 and CDR2: MNHNY and SVGAGI (reference sequence). Losses at the gene ends were 5 bases for V and 3 bases for J; bases not matched to a gene: 6. CDR3 sequence (DNA): TGTGCCAGCAGTCTGGGGACAGCCGCTAATGAAAAACTGTTTTTT. Protein: CASSLGTAANEKLFF.

This clone came up a few times. V and J are TRBV7-9 and TRBJ2-3, with D possibly called TRBD1 or TRBD2 (5 bases each). This CDR3 region has 15 residues. The germline CDR1 and CDR2 sequences are SEHNR and FQNEAQ (reference sequence). The ends were cut back, 4 bases at V and 3 bases at J, with 14 bases in the middle. The CDR3 spells CASSSRREGTDTQYF. For the CDR3, the DNA is TGTGCCAGCAGCTCGAGGCGCGAGGGGACAGATACGCAGTATTTT.